This T cell receptor beta chain was sequenced in a study of blood T cell repertoires in COVID-19. Authors' analysis steps: The authors estimated nucleated cell counts from reference gene primer amplification. The assay was immunoSEQ multiplex PCR, and TCRdb's table has in-frame clones only and misses some. The V and J calls and clone size come from that table; D and trimming were worked out from the DNA. The sample lists about 23,000 clones, 70% to 90% occurring once. The sequenced sample consisted of peripheral blood. This clonotype originated in an elderly woman with active or convalescent COVID-19.

CDR3: CASSFGGYTEAFF. The CDR3 DNA is TGTGCCAGCAGCTTCGGAGGATACACTGAAGCTTTCTTT. The chain has TRBV11-3 and TRBJ1-1; D gene ambiguous. Germline V lookup: CDR1 SGHNT, CDR2 YENEEA. V was trimmed by 3 bases and J by 3 bases, leaving 8 bases between them. The length of the CDR3 is 13 residues.